This T cell receptor beta chain came from a study of T-cell memory formation after mild COVID-19. TCRdb processed the 5' RACE reads anew with MiXCR; each CDR3 protein has one entry. The sample records about 110,000 distinct CDR3 sequences, 15% to 20% being singletons. Germline CDR1 SGHAT, CDR2 FQNNGV. The CDR3 runs 14 residues. V lost 4 bases, J lost 3 bases, and 11 bases lay in between. This clonotype was counted between two and nine times. The sequencing input was PBMCs or a T cell subset sorted from them (not recorded which). The V and J genes are TRBV11-2 and TRBJ2-3, with D tentatively TRBD1 (6 bases). The TCR comes from a man aged 18-30 years who had mild COVID-19 (a few samples of this study predate the infection). Cell type and time point are not known. Here the CDR3 reads CASSSITGTDTQYF. CDR3 nucleotide sequence: TGTGCCAGCAGCTCGATCACAGGGACAGATACGCAGTATTTT.